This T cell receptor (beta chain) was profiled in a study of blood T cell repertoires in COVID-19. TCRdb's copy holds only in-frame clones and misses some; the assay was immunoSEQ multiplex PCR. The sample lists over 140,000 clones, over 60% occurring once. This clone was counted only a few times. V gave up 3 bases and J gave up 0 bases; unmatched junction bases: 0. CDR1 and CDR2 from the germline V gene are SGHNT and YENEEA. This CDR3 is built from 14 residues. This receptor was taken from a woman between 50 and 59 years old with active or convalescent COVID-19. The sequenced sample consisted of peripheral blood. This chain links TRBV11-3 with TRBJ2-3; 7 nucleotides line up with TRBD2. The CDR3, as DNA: TGTGCCAGCAGCTTTAGCGGGAGCACAGATACGCAGTATTTT. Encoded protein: CASSFSGSTDTQYF.